This entry is about one T cell receptor (beta chain). No cognate antigen has been identified for it. There are no base qualities to consult, and no much larger clone falls within one base. The sample originates from a study of OX40 agonist ivuxolimab in advanced cancers. Regarding the complete study: Ivuxolimab was a fully human IgG2 agonistic monoclonal antibody targeting the costimulatory receptor OX40 (CD134). Partial responses occurred in three dose-escalation patients: two with cutaneous melanoma and one with hepatocellular carcinoma. Of the roughly 52 dose-escalation patients, hepatocellular carcinoma was present in about 19, melanoma in approximately 15, renal cell carcinoma in 9 and head and neck cancer in 9. Patients were allowed to have had prior anti-PD-1, anti-PD-L1 or anti-CTLA-4 therapy, and approximately 41% of the dose-escalation patients had previously received checkpoint inhibitors. A male proportion of under 85% and a mean age of 60 years, ranging from about 20 to 85, were recorded for the dose-escalation cohort. Intravenous ivuxolimab was administered to patients every 2 weeks at six dose levels: 0.01, 0.1, 0.3, 1.5, 3 and 10 mg/kg. The paper describes the monotherapy dose-escalation part (N ≈ 51 patients) of the phase I trial of ivuxolimab. Peripheral TCRbeta sequencing was intended to test whether TCR sequence diversity was altered and clonal T-cell expansion was caused by ivuxolimab.

To sequence the TCRbeta CDR3 region, genomic DNA was isolated from the sorted cells. The immunoSEQ Assay was used for sequencing of TCRbeta CDR3 regions. TCRdb mirrors the immuneACCESS table, restricted to in-frame sequences. Some clones are absent from its copies; in checked studies, under half trace to an unresolved V gene, and the reason for the others is unknown. The sample records 80,000 or so clones, approximately 85% of which are singletons. The ten largest clonotypes hold 2% to 2.5% of the sample. The trial excluded patients who had a history of autoimmune disease or were on systemic immunosuppression. Peripheral blood for TCR sequencing was collected from all dose cohorts at baseline, on cycle 4 day 1, and on cycle 7 day 1. Samples came from an open-label, multicenter, first-in-human phase I dose-escalation trial of ivuxolimab. Adults with locally advanced or metastatic melanoma, renal cell carcinoma, hepatocellular carcinoma or head and neck squamous cell carcinoma were enrolled in the trial. Before TCR sequencing, CD4+ T cells and CD8+ T cells from peripheral blood were sorted into separate populations.

The investigation overall reported the following: Low levels of normalized T-cell clonal expansion were also seen in some patients who did not respond. In partial responders in the 0.1-3.0 mg/kg groups, normalized peripheral clonal expansion was found to be among the lowest, especially among CD8+ T cells. Which antigens the clonally expanded peripheral T cells were specific for was not determined. On average, CD8+ T cells showed more expanded clones than CD4+ T cells after ivuxolimab. At doses of 0.1 to 3.0 mg/kg, clonal expansion of both CD4+ and CD8+ T cells in blood was seen between baseline and week 6.

V lost 5 bases and J lost 7 bases, and the count of bases not matched to a germline gene is 12. Spanning cysteine to phenylalanine, the CDR3 consists of 15 amino acids. Only the CDR3 DNA stays, 45 bases, in frame from base 1. CDR1 MNHNS and CDR2 SASEGT are derived from the germline V gene. The sample in question was CD4+ or CD8+ T cells sorted from blood, obtained in a trial of the OX40 agonist ivuxolimab. The clonotype was recovered from an adult with an advanced solid tumor such as melanoma, head and neck, liver or kidney cancer. The V and J segments used are TRBV6-1 and TRBJ1-2, and 8 junction bases match TRBD1. The nucleotide sequence reads TGTGCCAGCAGTCGGACAGGGCCATTACGTCCTGGCTACACCTTC. Its protein product is CASSRTGPLRPGYTF.